What follows describes a single T cell receptor (beta chain). What it binds is not known. The data were obtained in a study of cytomegalovirus exposure and HLA in healthy donors. The table came from immunoSEQ multiplex PCR; TCRdb's copy has only in-frame clones and leaves some out. The sample lists about 160,000 clones; roughly nine tenths were seen once. From germline, CDR1 is SGHRS and CDR2 YFSETQ. Losses at the gene ends were 0 bases for V and 0 bases for J; bases not matched to a gene: 6. This CDR3 comprises 17 residues. Study-level findings and limits: Cytomegalovirus-associated status was assigned to 150 to 200 TCR beta chains.

The clonotype was recovered from a woman aged 18-29 years in good health and CMV-seropositive. Material: PBMCs. J is TRBJ2-3 and V is TRBV5-1; TRBD2 matches 8 bases. CDR3 region: CASSLGSSGLSTDTQYF. The CDR3 coding sequence is TGCGCCAGCAGCTTGGGATCTAGCGGGCTTAGCACAGATACGCAGTATTTT.